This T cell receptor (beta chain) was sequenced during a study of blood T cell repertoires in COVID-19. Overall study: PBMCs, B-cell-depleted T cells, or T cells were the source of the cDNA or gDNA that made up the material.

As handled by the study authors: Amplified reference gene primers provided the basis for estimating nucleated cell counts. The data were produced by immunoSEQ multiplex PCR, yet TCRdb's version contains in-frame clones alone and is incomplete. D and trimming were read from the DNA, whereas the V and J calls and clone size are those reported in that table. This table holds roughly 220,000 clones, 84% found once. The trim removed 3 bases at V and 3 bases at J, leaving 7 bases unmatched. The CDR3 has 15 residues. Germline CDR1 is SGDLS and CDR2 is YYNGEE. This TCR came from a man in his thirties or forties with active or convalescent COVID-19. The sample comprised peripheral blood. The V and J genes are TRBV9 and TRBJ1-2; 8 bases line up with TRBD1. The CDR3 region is CASSAGTGGDYGYTF. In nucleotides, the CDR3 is TGTGCCAGCAGCGCTGGGACAGGAGGCGACTATGGCTACACCTTC.